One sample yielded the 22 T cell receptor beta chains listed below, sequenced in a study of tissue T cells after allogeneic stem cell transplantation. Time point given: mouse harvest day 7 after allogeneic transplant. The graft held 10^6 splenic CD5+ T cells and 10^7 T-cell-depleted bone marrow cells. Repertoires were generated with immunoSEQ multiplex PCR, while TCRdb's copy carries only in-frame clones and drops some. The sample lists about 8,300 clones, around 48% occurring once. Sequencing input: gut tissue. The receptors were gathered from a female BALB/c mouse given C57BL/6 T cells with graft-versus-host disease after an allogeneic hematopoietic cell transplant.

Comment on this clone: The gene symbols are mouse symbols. CDR3 sequence reads: CASSRANERLFF. The DNA read from the CDR3 is TGTGCCAGCAGTCGGGCCAACGAAAGATTATTT. The gene calls are TRBV26 and TRBJ1-4; no firm D call. The missing CDR3 end, 1 residue past where the read stops, is filled in from the germline J gene. The CDR3 totals 12 residues. With 4 bases removed from V and 3 bases from J, the gap between germline ends came to 3 bases. Germline V CDR1 and CDR2: KGHPV, FQNQEV (reference sequence).

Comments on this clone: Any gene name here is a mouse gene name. The CDR3 bases that were read are TGTGCCAGCAGTGATGACTGGGGGGGTAGTGCAGAAACGCTGTAT. Translated, it gives CASSDDWGGSAETLY. The entire CDR3 protein is CASSDDWGGSAETLYF. V gene TRBV13-1 combines with J gene TRBJ2-3; 10 bases align to TRBD2. The read ends 1 residue early relative to the CDR3; the germline J gene fills the gap. Germline-derived CDR1 and CDR2 are NSHNY and SYGAGN. The CDR3 has 16 amino acids. Trimming cost V 0 bases and J 0 bases; bases outside gene matches: 1.

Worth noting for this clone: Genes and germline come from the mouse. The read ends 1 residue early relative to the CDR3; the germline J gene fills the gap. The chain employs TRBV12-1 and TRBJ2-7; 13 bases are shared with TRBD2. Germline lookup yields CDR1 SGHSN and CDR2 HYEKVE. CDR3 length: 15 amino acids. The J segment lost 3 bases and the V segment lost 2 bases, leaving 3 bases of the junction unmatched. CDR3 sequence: CASSPGLGGRYEQYF. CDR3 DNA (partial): TGTGCCAGCTCTCCTGGACTGGGGGGGCGCTATGAACAGTAC.

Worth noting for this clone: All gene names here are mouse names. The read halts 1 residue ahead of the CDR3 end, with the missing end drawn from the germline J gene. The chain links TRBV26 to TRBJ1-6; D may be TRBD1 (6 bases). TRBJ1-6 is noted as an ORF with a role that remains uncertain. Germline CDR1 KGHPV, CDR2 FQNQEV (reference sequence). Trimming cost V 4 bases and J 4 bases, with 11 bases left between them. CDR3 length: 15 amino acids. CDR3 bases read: TGTGCCAGCAGTCCGCCGGGACAATATAATTCGCCCCTCTAC. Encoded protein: CASSPPGQYNSPLY. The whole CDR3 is CASSPPGQYNSPLYF.

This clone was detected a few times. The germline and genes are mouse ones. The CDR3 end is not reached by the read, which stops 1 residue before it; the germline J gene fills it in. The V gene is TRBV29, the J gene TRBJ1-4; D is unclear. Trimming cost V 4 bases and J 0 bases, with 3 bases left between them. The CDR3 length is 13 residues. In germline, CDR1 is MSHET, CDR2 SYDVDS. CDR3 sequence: CASSYISNERLFF. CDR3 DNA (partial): TGTGCTAGCAGTTATATTTCCAACGAAAGATTATTT.

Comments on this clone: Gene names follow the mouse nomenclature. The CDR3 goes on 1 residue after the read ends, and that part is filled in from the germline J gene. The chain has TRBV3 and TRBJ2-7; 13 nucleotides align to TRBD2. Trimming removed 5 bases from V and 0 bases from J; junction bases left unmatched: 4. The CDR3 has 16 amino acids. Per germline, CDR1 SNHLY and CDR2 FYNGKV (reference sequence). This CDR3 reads CASSQGLGGSSYEQYF. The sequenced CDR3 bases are TGTGCCAGCAGCCAGGGACTGGGGGGGAGCTCCTATGAACAGTAC.

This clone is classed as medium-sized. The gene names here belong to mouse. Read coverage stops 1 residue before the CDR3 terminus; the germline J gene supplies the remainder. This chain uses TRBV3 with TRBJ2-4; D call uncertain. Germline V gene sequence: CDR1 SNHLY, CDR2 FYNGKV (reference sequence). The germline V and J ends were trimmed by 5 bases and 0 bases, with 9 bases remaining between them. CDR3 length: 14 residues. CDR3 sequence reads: CASSPDISQNTLYF. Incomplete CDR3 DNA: TGTGCCAGCAGCCCCGACATTAGTCAAAACACCTTGTAC.

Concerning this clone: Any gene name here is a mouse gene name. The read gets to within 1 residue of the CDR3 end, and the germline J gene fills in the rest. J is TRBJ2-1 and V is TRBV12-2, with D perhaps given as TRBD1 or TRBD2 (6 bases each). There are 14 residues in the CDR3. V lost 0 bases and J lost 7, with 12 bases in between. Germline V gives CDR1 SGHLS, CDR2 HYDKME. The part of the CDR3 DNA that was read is TGTGCCAGCTCTCTCGCGGGGGCGAGGGCTGAGCAGTTC. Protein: CASSLAGARAEQF. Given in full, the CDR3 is CASSLAGARAEQFF.

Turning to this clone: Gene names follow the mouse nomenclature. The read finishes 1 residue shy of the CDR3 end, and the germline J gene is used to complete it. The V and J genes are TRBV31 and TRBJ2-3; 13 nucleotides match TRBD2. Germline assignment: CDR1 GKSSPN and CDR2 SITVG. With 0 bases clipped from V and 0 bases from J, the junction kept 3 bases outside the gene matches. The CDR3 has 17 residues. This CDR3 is CAWSLGTGGDSAETLYF. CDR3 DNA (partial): TGTGCCTGGAGTCTAGGGACTGGGGGGGATAGTGCAGAAACGCTGTAT. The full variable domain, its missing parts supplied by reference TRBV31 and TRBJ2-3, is AQTIHQWPVAEIKAVGSPLSLGCTIKGKSSPNLYWYWQATGGTLQQLFYSITVGQVESVVQLNLSASRPKDDQFILSTEKLLLSHSGFYLCAWSLGTGGDSAETLYFGSGTRLTVL.

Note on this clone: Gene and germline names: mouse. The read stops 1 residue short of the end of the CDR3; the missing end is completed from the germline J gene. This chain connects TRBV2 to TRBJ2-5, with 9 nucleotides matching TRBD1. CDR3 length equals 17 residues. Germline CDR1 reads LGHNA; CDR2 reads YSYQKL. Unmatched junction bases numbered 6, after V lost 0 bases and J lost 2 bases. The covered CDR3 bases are TGTGCCAGCAGCCAAGATACCCCGGACAGGGGCCAAGACACCCAGTAC. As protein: CASSQDTPDRGQDTQY. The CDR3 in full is CASSQDTPDRGQDTQYF.

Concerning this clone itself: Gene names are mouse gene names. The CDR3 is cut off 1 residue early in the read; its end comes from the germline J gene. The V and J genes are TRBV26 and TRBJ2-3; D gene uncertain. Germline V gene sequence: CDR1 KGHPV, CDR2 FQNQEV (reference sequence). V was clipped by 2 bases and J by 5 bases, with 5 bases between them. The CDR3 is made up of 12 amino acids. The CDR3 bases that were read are TGTGCCAGCAGTCTGGGCAGAGAAACGCTGTAT. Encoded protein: CASSLGRETLY. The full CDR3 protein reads CASSLGRETLYF.

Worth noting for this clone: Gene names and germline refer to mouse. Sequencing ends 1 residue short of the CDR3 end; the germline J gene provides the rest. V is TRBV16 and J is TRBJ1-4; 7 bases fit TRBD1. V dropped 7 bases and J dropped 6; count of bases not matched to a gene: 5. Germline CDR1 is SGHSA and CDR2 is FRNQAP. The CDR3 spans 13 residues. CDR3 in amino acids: CASNIGGYERLFF. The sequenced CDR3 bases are TGTGCAAGCAACATAGGGGGCTACGAAAGATTATTT.

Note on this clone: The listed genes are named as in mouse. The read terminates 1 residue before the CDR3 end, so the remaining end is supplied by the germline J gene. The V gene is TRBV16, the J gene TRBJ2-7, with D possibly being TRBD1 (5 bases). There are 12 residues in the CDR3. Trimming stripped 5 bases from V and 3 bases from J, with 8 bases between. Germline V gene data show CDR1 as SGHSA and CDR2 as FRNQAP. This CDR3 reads CASSPGFYEQYF. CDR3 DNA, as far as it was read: TGTGCAAGCAGCCCAGGGTTCTATGAACAGTAC. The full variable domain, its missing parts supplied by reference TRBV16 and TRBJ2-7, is NAGVIQTPRHKVTGKGQEATLWCEPISGHSAVFWYRQTIVQGLEFLTYFRNQAPIDDSGMPKERFSAQMPNQSHSTLKIQSTQPQDSAVYLCASSPGFYEQYFGPGTRLTVL.

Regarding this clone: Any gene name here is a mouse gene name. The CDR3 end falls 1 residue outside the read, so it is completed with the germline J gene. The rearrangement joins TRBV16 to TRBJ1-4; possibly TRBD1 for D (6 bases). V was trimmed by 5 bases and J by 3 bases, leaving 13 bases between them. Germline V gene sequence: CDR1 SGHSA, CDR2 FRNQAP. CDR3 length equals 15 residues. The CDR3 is CASSPPGQTNERLFF. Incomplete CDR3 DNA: TGTGCAAGCAGCCCGCCGGGACAAACCAACGAAAGATTATTT.

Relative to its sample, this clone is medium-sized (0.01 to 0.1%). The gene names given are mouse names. The sequenced CDR3 bases are TGTGCTAGCAGTTGGACAACCGACTACACC. Its translation is CASSWTTDYT. The full CDR3 protein reads CASSWTTDYTF. The rearrangement joins TRBV29 to TRBJ1-2, with a tentative D call TRBD1 (5 bases). The read is 1 residue too short to cover the CDR3 end, so that end is filled in from the germline J gene. The CDR3 length is 11 residues. Germline lookup yields CDR1 MSHET and CDR2 SYDVDS. With 4 bases removed from V and 6 bases from J, the gap between germline ends came to 6 bases.

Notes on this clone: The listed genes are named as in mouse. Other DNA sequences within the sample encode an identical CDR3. The CDR3 bases that were read are TGTGCCAGCAGTCTGGGACAGGGGGCAGAAACGCTGTAT. Translating gives CASSLGQGAETLY. The whole CDR3 is CASSLGQGAETLYF. The rearrangement joins TRBV26 to TRBJ2-3; 9 bases line up with TRBD1. The DNA ends 1 residue before the CDR3 does, and the rest of the CDR3 is filled in from the germline J gene. The CDR3 extends over 14 amino acids. Germline CDR1 is KGHPV and CDR2 is FQNQEV (reference sequence). After removal of 2 bases from V and 3 bases from J, the junction contained 0 bases not matched to a gene.

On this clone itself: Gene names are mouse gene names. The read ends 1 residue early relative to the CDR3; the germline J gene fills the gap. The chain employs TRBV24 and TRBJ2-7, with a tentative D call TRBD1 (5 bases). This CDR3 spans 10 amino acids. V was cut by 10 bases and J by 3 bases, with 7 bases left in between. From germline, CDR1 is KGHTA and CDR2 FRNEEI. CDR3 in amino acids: CAKDNYEQYF. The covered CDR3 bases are TGTGCCAAGGACAACTATGAACAGTAC.

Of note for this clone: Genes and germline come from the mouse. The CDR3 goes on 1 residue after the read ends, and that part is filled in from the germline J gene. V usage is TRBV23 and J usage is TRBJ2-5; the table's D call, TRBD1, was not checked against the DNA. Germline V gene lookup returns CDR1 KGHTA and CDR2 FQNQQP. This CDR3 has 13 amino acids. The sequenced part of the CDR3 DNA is TGCTCCAGCAGTCGGGACATCCAAGACACCCAGTAC. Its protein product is CSSSRDIQDTQY. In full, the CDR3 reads CSSSRDIQDTQYF.

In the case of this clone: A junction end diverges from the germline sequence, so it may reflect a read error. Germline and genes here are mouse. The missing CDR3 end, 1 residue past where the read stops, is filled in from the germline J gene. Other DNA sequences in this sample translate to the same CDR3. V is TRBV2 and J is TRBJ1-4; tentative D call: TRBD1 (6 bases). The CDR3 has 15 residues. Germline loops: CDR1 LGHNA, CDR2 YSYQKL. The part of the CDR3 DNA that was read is TGTGCCAGTAGCCAAGTACAGGGTGCCAACGAAAGATTATTT. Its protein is CASSQVQGANERLF. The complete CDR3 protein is CASSQVQGANERLFF.

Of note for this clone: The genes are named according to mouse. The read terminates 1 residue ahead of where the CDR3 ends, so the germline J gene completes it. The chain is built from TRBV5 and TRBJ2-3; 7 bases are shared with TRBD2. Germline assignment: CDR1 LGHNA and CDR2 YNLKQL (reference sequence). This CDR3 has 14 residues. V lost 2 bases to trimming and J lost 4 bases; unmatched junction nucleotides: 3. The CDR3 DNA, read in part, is TGTGCCAGCAGCCAAATGGGGGGTTCAGAAACGCTGTAT. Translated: CASSQMGGSETLY. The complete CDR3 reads CASSQMGGSETLYF.

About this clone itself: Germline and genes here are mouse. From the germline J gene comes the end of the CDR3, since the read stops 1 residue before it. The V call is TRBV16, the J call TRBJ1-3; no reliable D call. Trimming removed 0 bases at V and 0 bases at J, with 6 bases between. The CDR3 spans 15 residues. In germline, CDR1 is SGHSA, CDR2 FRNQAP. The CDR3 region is CASSLEPNSGNTLYF. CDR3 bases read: TGTGCAAGCAGCTTAGAACCTAATTCTGGAAATACGCTCTAT.

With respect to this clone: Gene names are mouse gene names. CDR3 amino acids: CASSHDWGGEDTQYF. The DNA read from the CDR3 is TGTGCCAGCAGCCATGACTGGGGGGGGGAGGACACCCAGTAC. The rearrangement joins TRBV5 to TRBJ2-5; 11 bases line up with TRBD2. The CDR3 extends 1 residue past the end of the read, so its final part is completed from the germline J gene. The junction had 5 bases not matched to a gene; V was cut back by 3 bases and J by 6 bases. CDR3 size: 15 residues. CDR1 is LGHNA and CDR2 is YNLKQL in the germline V gene (reference sequence).